The rows below give T cell receptor beta chains drawn from one sample of a study of blood T cells in healthy people across ages. TCRdb passed the 5' RACE reads through MiXCR, listing each CDR3 protein once. The sample yields about 800,000 distinct CDR3 sequences, 20% to 30% seen once. The sample was also reused in another study, on T cells of mothers and their children.

Material for sequencing was blood. The receptors were gathered from a boy aged 5-17 years in good health. CDR3s include the opening cysteine and the closing phenylalanine or tryptophan.

cdr3_aa j_call v_call
CASSLLGTEPSYEQYF TRBJ2-7 TRBV3-1
CASSPIGAAETQYF TRBJ2-5 TRBV4-3
CATSRDAKLAGSYEQYF TRBJ2-7 TRBV15
CASSEIDRGTVEQYF TRBJ2-5 TRBV6-1
CATRTVMNTEAFF TRBJ1-1 TRBV7-2
CASNKLAGENEQFF TRBJ2-1 TRBV12-3/TRBV12-4
CASSLRPGQRTGELFF TRBJ2-2 TRBV12-3/TRBV12-4
CASSSMDRYTEAFF TRBJ1-1 TRBV6-5
CASRRQGEAKNIQYF TRBJ2-4 TRBV7-2
CASRGFRADTQYF TRBJ2-3 TRBV12-3/TRBV12-4
CASSLAPGTYEQYF TRBJ2-7 TRBV5-1
CSARGRGAHEQYF TRBJ2-7 TRBV20-1
CASSYLELEETQYF TRBJ2-5 TRBV6-6
CSARWPVTSGRGNEQFF TRBJ2-1 TRBV20-1
CASSLGQKENIQYF TRBJ2-4 TRBV6-6
CAISAHYMTGTENTEAFF TRBJ1-1 TRBV10-3
CASSSEPNEQFF TRBJ2-1 TRBV5-5
CASSRETNQPQHF TRBJ1-5 TRBV5-5
CASSFPTGERQETQYF TRBJ2-5 TRBV7-9
CASSDYSGASYEQYF TRBJ2-7 TRBV28
CASSGPDRAQGTEAFF TRBJ1-1 TRBV18
CASSEWGKEQYF - TRBV25-1
CASSRPYSTPKNIQYF TRBJ2-4 TRBV6-2/TRBV6-3
CASTNPREGYEQYF - TRBV2
CASSQDPLGQGSTEAFF TRBJ1-1 TRBV4-3
CASSSWDTTNTEAFF TRBJ1-1 TRBV7-9
CASSESEIAEVQETQYF TRBJ2-5 TRBV10-2
CSAQLPSGQAIYEQYF TRBJ2-7 TRBV20-1
CATSDATSGLGSYEQYF TRBJ2-7 TRBV24-1
CASSLGLGDYNEQFF TRBJ2-1 TRBV7-2
CASRSSYEQYF TRBJ2-7 TRBV2
CASSGELQPYEQYF TRBJ2-7 TRBV3-1
CSARTGTGVGPDTQYF TRBJ2-3 TRBV20-1
CASSQVTDYGYTF TRBJ1-2 TRBV3-1
CSARFRGLYEQYF - TRBV20-1
CASSSGTGGHEKLFF TRBJ1-4 TRBV5-6
CASSLDSSSRYEQYF TRBJ2-7 TRBV7-2
CASSERRNTEAFF TRBJ1-1 TRBV2
CASRTSGASSYNEQFF TRBJ2-1 TRBV6-1